The 2 T cell receptor beta chains in this list originate from one sample, sequenced in a study of beta chain features in type 1 diabetes. No antigen is known for these receptors. Study results and limitations: Shorter TCRB CDR3s, moderately but significantly so, were found in Type 1 diabetes patients in all four CD4+ subsets.

Reverse transcription of all isolated RNA meant that expressed TCRB transcripts were sequenced. Profiling relied on immunoSEQ multiplex PCR, and the TCRdb table lists in-frame clones only, not all of them. The data contain some 150,000 clones, about 13% of them singletons. The sequencing input was central memory CD4+ T cells from blood. All receptors derive from a man aged 18 to 29 with type 1 diabetes.

This clone was seen ten or more times. The chain uses TRBV7-2 and TRBJ1-1; no clear D gene. The CDR3 is 12 amino acids. The V end lost 4 bases, the J end lost 1 base, and 4 bases lay between the germline ends. Per germline, CDR1 SGHTA and CDR2 FQGNSA. The CDR3 protein is CASSSKNTEAFF. CDR3 in DNA: TGTGCCAGCAGCTCAAAGAACACTGAAGCTTTCTTT. Full variable domain (remainder filled in from reference TRBV7-2 and TRBJ1-1): GAGVSQSPSNKVTEKGKDVELRCDPISGHTALYWYRQSLGQGLEFLIYFQGNSAPDKSGLPSDRFSAERTGGSVSTLTIQRTQQEDSAVYLCASSSKNTEAFFGQGTRLTVV.

The V and J genes are TRBV9 and TRBJ2-5, with D perhaps matching TRBD1 (7 bases). With 0 bases removed from V and 4 bases from J, the gap between germline ends came to 10 bases. The CDR3 runs 14 residues. Germline-derived CDR1 and CDR2 are SGDLS and YYNGEE. In DNA, the CDR3 is TGTGCCAGCAGCGTAGACAGGGGAGGAGAGACCCAGTACTTC. It specifies CASSVDRGGETQYF.